This entry is about one T cell receptor (beta chain). Unmatched junction bases numbered 4, after V lost 2 bases and J lost 3 bases. Germline V gene sequence: CDR1 SGHRS, CDR2 YFSETQ. The CDR3 has 15 amino acids. The sample belongs to a study of identical twins' blood T cells. TCR cDNA libraries came from RNA via a modified published protocol. Each CDR3 protein gets one entry after TCRdb re-called the 5' RACE reads with MiXCR. The data contain about 370,000 distinct CDR3 sequences, roughly 30% of them seen just once; the ten biggest clones take up about 6%. This clonotype was obtained from a woman between 18 and 49 years old in good health. The sample was PBMCs. V and J are TRBV5-1 and TRBJ2-1; 8 bases fit TRBD1. In DNA form, the CDR3 reads TGCGCCAGCAGCTTAGTGGACAGGGTCTACAATGAGCAGTTCTTC. Translated: CASSLVDRVYNEQFF.